One sample yielded the 2 T cell receptor beta chains listed below, sequenced in a study of CD8 T cells in ankylosing spondylitis. TCRdb processed the 5' RACE reads anew with MiXCR; each CDR3 protein has one entry. The table shows about 220,000 distinct CDR3 sequences, with roughly 10% occurring only once. Sample: blood, either unsorted or a sorted T cell fraction (not recorded which). Receptors originate from a male donor with ankylosing spondylitis or in good health (not recorded which).

This clonotype was observed many times. The chain employs TRBV5-8 and TRBJ1-2; 7 bases fit TRBD1. V was pared by 7 bases and J by 7 bases, with 7 bases of the junction left unmatched. The CDR3 contains 12 residues. Germline V CDR1 and CDR2: SGHTS, YDEGEE. DNA of the CDR3: TGTGCCAGCGCAGACAGGGACCGTGGCTACACCTTC. This gives the protein CASADRDRGYTF.

This clonotype has just a few counts. The rearrangement links TRBV7-2 to TRBJ2-7; D call uncertain. Germline V lookup: CDR1 SGHTA, CDR2 FQGNSA. Trimming removed 3 bases at V and 6 bases at J, with 9 bases between. The CDR3 runs 12 residues. CDR3 DNA sequence: TGTGCCAGCAGCTTGAGGCGAAGCGAGCAGTACTTC. Translated: CASSLRRSEQYF. Drawing the rest from reference TRBV7-2 and TRBJ2-7, the complete variable domain is GAGVSQSPSNKVTEKGKDVELRCDPISGHTALYWYRQSLGQGLEFLIYFQGNSAPDKSGLPSDRFSAERTGGSVSTLTIQRTQQEDSAVYLCASSLRRSEQYFGPGTRLTVT.